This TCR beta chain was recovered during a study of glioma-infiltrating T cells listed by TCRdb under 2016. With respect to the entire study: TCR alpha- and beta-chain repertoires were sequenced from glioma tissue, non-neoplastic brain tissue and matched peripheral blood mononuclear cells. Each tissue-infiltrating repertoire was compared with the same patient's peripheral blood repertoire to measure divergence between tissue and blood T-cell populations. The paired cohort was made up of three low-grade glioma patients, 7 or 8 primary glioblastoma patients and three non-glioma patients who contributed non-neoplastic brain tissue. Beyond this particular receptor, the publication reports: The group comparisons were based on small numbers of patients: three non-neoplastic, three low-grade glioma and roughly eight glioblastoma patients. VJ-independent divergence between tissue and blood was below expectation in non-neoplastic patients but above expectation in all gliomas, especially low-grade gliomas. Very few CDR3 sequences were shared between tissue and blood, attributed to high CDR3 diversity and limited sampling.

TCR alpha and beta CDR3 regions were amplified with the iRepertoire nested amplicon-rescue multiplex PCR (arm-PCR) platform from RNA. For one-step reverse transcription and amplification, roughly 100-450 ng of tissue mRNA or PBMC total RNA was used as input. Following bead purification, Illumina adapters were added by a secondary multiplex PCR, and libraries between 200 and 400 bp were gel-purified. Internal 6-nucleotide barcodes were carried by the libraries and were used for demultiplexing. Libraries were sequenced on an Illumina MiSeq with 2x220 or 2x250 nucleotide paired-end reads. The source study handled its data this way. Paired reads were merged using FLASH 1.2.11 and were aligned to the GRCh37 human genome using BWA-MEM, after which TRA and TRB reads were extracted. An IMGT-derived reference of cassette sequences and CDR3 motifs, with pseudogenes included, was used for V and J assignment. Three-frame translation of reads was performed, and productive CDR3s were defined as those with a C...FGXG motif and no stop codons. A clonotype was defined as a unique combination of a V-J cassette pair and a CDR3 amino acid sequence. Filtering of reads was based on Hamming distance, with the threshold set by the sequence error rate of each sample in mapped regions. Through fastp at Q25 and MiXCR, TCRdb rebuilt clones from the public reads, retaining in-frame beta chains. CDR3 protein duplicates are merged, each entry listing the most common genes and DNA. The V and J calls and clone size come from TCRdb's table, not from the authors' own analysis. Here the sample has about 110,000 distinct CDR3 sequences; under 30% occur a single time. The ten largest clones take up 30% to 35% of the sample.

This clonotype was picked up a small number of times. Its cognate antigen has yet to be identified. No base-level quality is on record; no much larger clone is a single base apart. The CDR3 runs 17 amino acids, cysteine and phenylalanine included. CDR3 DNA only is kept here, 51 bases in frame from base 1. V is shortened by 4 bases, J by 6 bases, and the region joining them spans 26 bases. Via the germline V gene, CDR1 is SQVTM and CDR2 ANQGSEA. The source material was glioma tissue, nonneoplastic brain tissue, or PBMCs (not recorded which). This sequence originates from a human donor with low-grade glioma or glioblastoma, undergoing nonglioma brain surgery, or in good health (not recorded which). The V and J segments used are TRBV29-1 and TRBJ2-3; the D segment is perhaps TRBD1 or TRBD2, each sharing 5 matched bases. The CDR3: CSVGKSTWGTPLDTQYF. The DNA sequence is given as TGCAGCGTTGGGAAGAGTACCTGGGGGACCCCCCTTGATACGCAGTATTTT.